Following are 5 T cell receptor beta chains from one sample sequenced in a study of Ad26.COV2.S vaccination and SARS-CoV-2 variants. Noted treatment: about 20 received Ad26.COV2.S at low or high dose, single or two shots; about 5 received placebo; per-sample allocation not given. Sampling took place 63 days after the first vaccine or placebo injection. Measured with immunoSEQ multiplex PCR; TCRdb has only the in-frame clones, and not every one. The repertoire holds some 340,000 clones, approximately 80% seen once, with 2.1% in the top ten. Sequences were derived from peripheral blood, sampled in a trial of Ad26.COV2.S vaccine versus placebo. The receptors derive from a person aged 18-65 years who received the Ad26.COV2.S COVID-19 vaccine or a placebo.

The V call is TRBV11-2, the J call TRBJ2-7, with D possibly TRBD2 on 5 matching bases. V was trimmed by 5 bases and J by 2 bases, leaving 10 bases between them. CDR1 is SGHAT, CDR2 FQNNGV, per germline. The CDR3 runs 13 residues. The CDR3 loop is CASSAGNPYEQYF. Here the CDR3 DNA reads TGTGCCAGCAGCGCCGGGAATCCCTACGAGCAGTACTTC.

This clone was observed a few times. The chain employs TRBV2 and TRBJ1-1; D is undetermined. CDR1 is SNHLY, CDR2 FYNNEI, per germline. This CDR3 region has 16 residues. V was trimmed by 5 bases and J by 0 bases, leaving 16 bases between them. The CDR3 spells CASSYPLQGLNTEAFF. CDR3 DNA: TGTGCCAGCAGTTATCCCCTTCAAGGCCTGAACACTGAAGCTTTCTTT.

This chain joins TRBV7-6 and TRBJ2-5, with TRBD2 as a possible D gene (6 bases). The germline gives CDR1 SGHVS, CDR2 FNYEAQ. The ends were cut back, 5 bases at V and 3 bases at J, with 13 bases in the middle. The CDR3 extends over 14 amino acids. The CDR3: CASSRGLGEETQYF. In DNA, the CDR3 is TGTGCCAGCAGCCGGGGACTGGGGGAAGAGACCCAGTACTTC. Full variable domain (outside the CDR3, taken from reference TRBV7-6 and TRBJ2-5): GAGVSQSPRYKVTKRGQDVALRCDPISGHVSLYWYRQALGQGPEFLTYFNYEAQQDKSGLPNDRFSAERPEGSISTLTIQRTEQRDSAMYRCASSRGLGEETQYFGPGTRLLVL.

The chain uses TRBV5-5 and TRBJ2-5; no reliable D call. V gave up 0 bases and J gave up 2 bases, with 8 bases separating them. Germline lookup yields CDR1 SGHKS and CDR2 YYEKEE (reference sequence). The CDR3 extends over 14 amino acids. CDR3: CASSLGGAQETQYF. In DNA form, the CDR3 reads TGTGCCAGCAGCTTGGGTGGAGCTCAAGAGACCCAGTACTTC.

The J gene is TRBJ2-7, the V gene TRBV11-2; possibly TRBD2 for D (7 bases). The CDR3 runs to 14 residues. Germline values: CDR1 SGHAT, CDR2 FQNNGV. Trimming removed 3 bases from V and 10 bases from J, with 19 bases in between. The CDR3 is CASSFPARGPPQYF. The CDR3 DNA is TGTGCCAGCAGCTTTCCAGCGCGGGGGCCCCCCCAGTACTTC. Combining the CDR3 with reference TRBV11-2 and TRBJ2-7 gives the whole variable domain EAGVAQSPRYKIIEKRQSVAFWCNPISGHATLYWYQQILGQGPKLLIQFQNNGVVDDSQLPKDRFSAERLKGVDSTLKIQPAKLEDSAVYLCASSFPARGPPQYFGPGTRLTVT.